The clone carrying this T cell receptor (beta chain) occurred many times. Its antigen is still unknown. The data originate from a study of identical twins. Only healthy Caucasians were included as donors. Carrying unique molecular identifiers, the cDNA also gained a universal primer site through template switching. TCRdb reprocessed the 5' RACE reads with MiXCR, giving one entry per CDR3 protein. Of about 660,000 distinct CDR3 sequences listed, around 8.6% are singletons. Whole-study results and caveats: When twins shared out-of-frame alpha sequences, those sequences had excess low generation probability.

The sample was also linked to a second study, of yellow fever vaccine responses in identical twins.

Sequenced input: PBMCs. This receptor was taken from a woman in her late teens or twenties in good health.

CDR3 in amino acids: CASSPRTGYGTDTQYF. As DNA, the CDR3 is TGTGCCAGCAGCCCTCGGACAGGGTATGGTACAGATACGCAGTATTTT. V usage is TRBV7-9 and J usage is TRBJ2-3; 8 bases line up with TRBD1. CDR1 and CDR2 (germline): SEHNR, FQNEAQ (reference sequence). CDR3 length: 16 residues. With V trimmed by 5 bases and J by 3 bases, 10 bases remained unmatched.